This T cell receptor (beta chain) is drawn from a study of OX40 agonist ivuxolimab in advanced cancers. Overall study: Patients treated during dose escalation were battling hepatocellular carcinoma, melanoma, renal cell or head and neck cancer. Prior therapy, whether anti-PD-1, anti-PD-L1 or anti-CTLA-4, was allowed, and 40% had some.

Repertoires were generated with immunoSEQ multiplex PCR, while TCRdb's copy carries only in-frame clones and drops some. The repertoire holds approximately 81,000 clones, with 70% to 90% as singletons. Overall study findings and caveats: More expanded clones were seen, on average, in CD8+ T cells than in CD4+. A proportion of nonresponders additionally exhibited low normalized T-cell clonal expansion.

As for this clone: Its antigen is still unknown.

CDR3 length: 14 amino acids. The trim removed 4 bases at V and 4 bases at J, leaving 3 bases unmatched. Per germline, CDR1 SGHNT and CDR2 YYREEE (reference sequence). Sequences were derived from CD4+ or CD8+ T cells sorted from blood, sampled in a trial of the OX40 agonist ivuxolimab. The clonotype was recovered from an adult with an advanced solid tumor such as melanoma, head and neck, liver or kidney cancer. This chain links TRBV5-4 with TRBJ2-7; 12 nucleotides agree with TRBD1. CDR3 nucleotides: TGTGCCAGCAGCCGGGACAGGGGGCAGTACGAGCAGTACTTC. Translation gives CASSRDRGQYEQYF.